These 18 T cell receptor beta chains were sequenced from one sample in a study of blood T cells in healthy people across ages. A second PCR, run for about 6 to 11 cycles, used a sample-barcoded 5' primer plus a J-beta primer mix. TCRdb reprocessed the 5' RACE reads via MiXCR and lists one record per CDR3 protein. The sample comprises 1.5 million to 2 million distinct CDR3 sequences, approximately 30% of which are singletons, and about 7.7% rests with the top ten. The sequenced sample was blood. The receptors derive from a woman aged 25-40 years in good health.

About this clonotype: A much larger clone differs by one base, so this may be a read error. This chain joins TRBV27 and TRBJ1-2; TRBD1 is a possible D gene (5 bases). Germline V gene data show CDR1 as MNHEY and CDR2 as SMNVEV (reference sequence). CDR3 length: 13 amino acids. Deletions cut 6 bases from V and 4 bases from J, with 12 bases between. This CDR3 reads CASSPTVGYGYTF. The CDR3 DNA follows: TGTGCCAGCAGCCCGACAGTAGGCTATGGCTACACCTTC.

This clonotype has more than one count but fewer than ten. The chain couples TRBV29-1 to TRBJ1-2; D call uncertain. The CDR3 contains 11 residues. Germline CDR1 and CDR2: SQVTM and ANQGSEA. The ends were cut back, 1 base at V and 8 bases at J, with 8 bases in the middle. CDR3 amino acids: CSVEGSFGYTF. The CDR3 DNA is TGCAGCGTTGAAGGTTCCTTCGGCTACACCTTC.

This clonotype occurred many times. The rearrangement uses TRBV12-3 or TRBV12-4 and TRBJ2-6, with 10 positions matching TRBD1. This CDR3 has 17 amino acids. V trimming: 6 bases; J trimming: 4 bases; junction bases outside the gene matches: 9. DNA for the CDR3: TGTGCCAGCAGGCTCACCGGGACAGGGGACGGGGCCAACGTCCTGACTTTC. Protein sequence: CASRLTGTGDGANVLTF.

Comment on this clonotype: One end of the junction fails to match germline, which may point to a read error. For the CDR3, the DNA is TGTGTCAGCAGTGGGGGTGCCGGGGGCGATGAGCAGTTCTTC. It encodes CVSSGGAGGDEQFF. The chain uses TRBV7-9 and TRBJ2-1; D is possibly TRBD1 or TRBD2 (6 bases each). The CDR3 contains 14 residues. The germline V gene encodes CDR1 SEHNR and CDR2 FQNEAQ (reference sequence).

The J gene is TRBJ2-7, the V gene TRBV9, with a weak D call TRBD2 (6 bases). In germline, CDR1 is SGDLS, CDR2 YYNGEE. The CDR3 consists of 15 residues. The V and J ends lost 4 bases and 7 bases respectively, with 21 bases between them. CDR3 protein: CASSTLDSHGGEQYF. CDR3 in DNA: TGTGCCAGCAGCACTTTGGACTCTCACGGAGGGGAGCAGTACTTC.

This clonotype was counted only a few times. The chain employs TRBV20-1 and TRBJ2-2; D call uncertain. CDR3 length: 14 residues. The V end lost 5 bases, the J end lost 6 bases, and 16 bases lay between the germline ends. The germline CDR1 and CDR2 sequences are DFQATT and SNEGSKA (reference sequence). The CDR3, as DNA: TGCAGTGCTGCCCGGGCCGATGTTCCCGGGGAGCTGTTTTTT. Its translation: CSAARADVPGELFF.

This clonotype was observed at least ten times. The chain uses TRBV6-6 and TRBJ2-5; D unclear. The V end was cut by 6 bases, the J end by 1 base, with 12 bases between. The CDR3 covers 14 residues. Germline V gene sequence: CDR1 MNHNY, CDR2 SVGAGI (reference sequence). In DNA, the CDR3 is TGTGCCAGCAGCCCGCCGGGTTTCCAAGAGACCCAGTACTTC. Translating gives CASSPPGFQETQYF.

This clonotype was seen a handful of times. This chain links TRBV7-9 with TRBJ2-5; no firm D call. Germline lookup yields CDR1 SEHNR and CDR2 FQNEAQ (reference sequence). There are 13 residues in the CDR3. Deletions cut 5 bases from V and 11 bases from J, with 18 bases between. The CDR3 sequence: CASSPDANREQYF. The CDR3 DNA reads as TGTGCCAGCAGCCCCGATGCTAACCGAGAGCAGTACTTC.

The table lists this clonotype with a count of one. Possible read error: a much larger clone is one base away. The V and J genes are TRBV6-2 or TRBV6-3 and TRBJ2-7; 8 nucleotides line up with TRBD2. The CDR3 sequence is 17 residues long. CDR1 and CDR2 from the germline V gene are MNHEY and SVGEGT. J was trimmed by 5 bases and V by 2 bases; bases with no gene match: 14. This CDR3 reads CASSYGSGNPGGDEQYF. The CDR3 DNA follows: TGTGCCAGCAGTTACGGGAGCGGGAACCCGGGAGGGGACGAGCAGTACTTC.

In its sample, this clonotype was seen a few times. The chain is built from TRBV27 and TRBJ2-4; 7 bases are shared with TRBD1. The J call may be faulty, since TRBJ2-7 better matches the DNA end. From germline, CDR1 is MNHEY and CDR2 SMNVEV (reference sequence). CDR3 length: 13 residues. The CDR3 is CASMDRSFNEQYF. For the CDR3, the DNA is TGTGCCAGCATGGACAGGAGTTTCAACGAGCAGTACTTC.

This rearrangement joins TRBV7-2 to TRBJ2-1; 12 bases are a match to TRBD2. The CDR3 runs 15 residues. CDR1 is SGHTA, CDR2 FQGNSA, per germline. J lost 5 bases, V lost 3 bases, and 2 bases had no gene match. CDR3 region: CASSFRTSGNNEQFF. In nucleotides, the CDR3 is TGTGCCAGCAGCTTTAGGACTAGCGGGAACAATGAGCAGTTCTTC.

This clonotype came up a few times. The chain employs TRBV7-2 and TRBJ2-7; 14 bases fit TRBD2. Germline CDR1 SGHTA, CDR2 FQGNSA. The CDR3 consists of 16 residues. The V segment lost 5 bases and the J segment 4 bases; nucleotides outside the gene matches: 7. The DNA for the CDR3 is TGTGCCAGCAGCCCGGGACTAGCGGGAGTGACGTACGAGCAGTACTTC. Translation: CASSPGLAGVTYEQYF.

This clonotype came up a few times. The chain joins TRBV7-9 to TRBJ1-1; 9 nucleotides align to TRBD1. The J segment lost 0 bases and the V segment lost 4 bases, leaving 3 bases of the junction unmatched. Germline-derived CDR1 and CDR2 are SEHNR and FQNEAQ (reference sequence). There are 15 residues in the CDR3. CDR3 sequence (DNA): TGTGCCAGCAGCTCAAGACAGGGGGTGAACACTGAAGCTTTCTTT. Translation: CASSSRQGVNTEAFF.

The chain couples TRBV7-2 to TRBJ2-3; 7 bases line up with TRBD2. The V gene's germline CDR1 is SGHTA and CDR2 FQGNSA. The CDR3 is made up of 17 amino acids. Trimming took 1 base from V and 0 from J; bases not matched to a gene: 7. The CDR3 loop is CASSLDITSESTDTQYF. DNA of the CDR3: TGTGCCAGCAGCTTAGATATAACTAGCGAAAGCACAGATACGCAGTATTTT.

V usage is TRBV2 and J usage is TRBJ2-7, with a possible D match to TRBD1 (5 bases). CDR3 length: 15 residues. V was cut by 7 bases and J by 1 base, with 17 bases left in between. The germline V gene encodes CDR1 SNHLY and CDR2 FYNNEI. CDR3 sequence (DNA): TGTGCCAGCAAGGAATCCCCAGGGTTTTCCTACGAGCAGTACTTC. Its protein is CASKESPGFSYEQYF.

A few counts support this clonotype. The CDR3 bases are TGTGCCATCGGAATGGGCCGGGACGAGCAGTACTTC. Residues: CAIGMGRDEQYF. V usage is TRBV10-3 and J usage is TRBJ2-7; D remains unclear. V was cut by 8 bases and J by 5 bases, with 13 bases left in between. The CDR3 sequence is 12 residues long. Germline V gene data show CDR1 as ENHRY and CDR2 as SYGVKD.

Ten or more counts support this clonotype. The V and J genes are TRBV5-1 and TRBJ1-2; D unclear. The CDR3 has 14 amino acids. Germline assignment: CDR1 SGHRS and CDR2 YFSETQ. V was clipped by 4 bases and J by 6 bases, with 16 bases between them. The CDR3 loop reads CASSRSLDSNGYTF. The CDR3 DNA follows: TGCGCCAGCAGCCGTTCACTCGATTCTAATGGCTACACCTTC.

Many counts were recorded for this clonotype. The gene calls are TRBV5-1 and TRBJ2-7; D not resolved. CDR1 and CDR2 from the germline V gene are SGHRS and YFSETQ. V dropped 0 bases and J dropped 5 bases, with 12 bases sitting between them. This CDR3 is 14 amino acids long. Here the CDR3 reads CASSLAAADDEQYF. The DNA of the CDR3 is TGCGCCAGCAGCTTGGCCGCGGCCGACGACGAGCAGTACTTC. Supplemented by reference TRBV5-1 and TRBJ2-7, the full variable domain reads KAGVTQTPRYLIKTRGQQVTLSCSPISGHRSVSWYQQTPGQGLQFLFEYFSETQRNKGNFPGRFSGRQFSNSRSEMNVSTLELGDSALYLCASSLAAADDEQYFGPGTRLTVT.